Presented here are 19 T cell receptor beta chains from one specimen sequenced in a study of blood T cells in healthy people across ages. For the second PCR, which ran for roughly 7 to 11 cycles, a sample-barcoded 5' primer and a J-beta primer mix were used. TCRdb independently ran MiXCR on the 5' RACE reads; one entry per CDR3 protein. Seen here are about 720,000 distinct CDR3 sequences, about 20% observed once, and the top ten hold about 22%. What was sequenced was blood. Source of these receptors: a man between 70 and 80 years old in good health.

The table lists this clonotype with a few counts. This chain uses TRBV4-1 with TRBJ1-1, with D hard to call. Trimming took off 4 bases at V and 5 bases at J, with 20 bases between the two ends. Germline-derived CDR1 and CDR2 are MGHRA and YSYEKL. This CDR3 contains 16 residues. CDR3 sequence (DNA): TGCGCCAGCAGCCGGGCTGACCTTGGACCTTCAACTGAAGCTTTCTTT. Translated: CASSRADLGPSTEAFF.

The sample holds one count of this clonotype. J is TRBJ2-3 and V is TRBV4-1; D unresolved. This CDR3 spans 18 amino acids. Germline V CDR1 and CDR2: MGHRA, YSYEKL. The V end lost 4 bases, the J end lost 2 bases, and 22 bases lay between the germline ends. Here the CDR3 reads CASSRAPDFLSPTDTQYF. CDR3 bases: TGCGCCAGCAGCCGAGCGCCCGACTTTCTATCCCCCACAGATACGCAGTATTTT.

This clonotype has just a few counts. The V gene is TRBV20-1, the J gene TRBJ2-1; maybe TRBD2 (6 bases). The J call may not be correct, given that the DNA end is closer to TRBJ2-7. Germline V gives CDR1 DFQATT, CDR2 SNEGSKA (reference sequence). The CDR3 sequence is 14 residues long. Here the CDR3 DNA reads TGCAGTGGGTTTCTTCCAGCGGGTCCCTACGAGCAGTACTTC. It encodes CSGFLPAGPYEQYF.

This chain connects TRBV29-1 to TRBJ1-1; maybe TRBD1 (5 bases). V lost 4 bases and J lost 5, with 11 bases in between. The CDR3 has 12 residues. Germline V gives CDR1 SQVTM, CDR2 ANQGSEA. This CDR3 is CSVGDSWTEAFF. Written as DNA, the CDR3 is TGCAGCGTTGGCGACAGTTGGACTGAAGCTTTCTTT.

V and J are TRBV11-2 and TRBJ2-5; 7 nucleotides line up with TRBD1. The CDR3 is made up of 16 amino acids. Germline assignment: CDR1 SGHAT and CDR2 FQNNGV. After removal of 1 base from V and 5 bases from J, the junction contained 10 bases not matched to a gene. This CDR3 reads CASSLVTKGARETQYF. The CDR3 region has the DNA TGTGCCAGCAGCTTAGTCACTAAGGGGGCGAGGGAGACCCAGTACTTC.

J is TRBJ2-5 and V is TRBV28; no reliable D call. TRBJ2-7 explains the end of the DNA better; the J call may be wrong. CDR1 and CDR2 from the germline V gene are MDHEN and SYDVKM. The CDR3 runs to 13 residues. The CDR3 here is CASSFRHVYEQYF. The DNA of the CDR3 is TGTGCCAGCAGTTTCAGACACGTCTACGAGCAGTACTTC.

The table lists this clonotype with a few counts. The rearrangement uses TRBV15 and TRBJ1-5; D is ambiguous. Between the trimmed V and J ends, which lost 0 bases and 5 bases, there was a span of 2 bases. Germline assignment: CDR1 LNHNV and CDR2 YYDKDF (reference sequence). CDR3 length equals 12 residues. CDR3 bases: TGTGCCACCAGCAGAGATTATCAGCCCCAGCATTTT. Translation: CATSRDYQPQHF.

V is TRBV5-1 and J is TRBJ2-5, with 10 nucleotides matching TRBD1. The assigned J gene may be wrong: the sequence end matches TRBJ2-7 better. The CDR3 is 16 residues long. Looked up from germline, CDR1 is SGHRS and CDR2 is YFSETQ. The CDR3 spells CASSVQGQGFSYEQYF. The CDR3 bases are TGCGCCAGCAGCGTGCAGGGACAGGGGTTCTCCTACGAGCAGTACTTC.

This clonotype has a handful of counts. The J gene is TRBJ1-4, the V gene TRBV28; no clear D. Germline CDR1 MDHEN, CDR2 SYDVKM. The CDR3 is 13 amino acids. Trimming removed 9 bases from V and 3 bases from J, with 11 bases in between. CDR3 amino acids: CASRRGANEKLFF. The CDR3 coding sequence is TGTGCCAGTAGACGGGGTGCTAATGAAAAACTGTTTTTT.

The V gene is TRBV7-2, the J gene TRBJ2-1; a possible D gene is TRBD2 (6 bases). This CDR3 comprises 15 residues. With 5 bases removed from V and 3 bases from J, the gap between germline ends came to 14 bases. Germline loops: CDR1 SGHTA, CDR2 FQGNSA. The CDR3, as DNA: TGTGCCAGCAGCGTGACTAGAGGGAACTACAATGAGCAGTTCTTC. It encodes CASSVTRGNYNEQFF.

This clonotype has ten or more counts. V gene TRBV9 combines with J gene TRBJ2-1; 9 bases align to TRBD2. The germline CDR1 and CDR2 sequences are SGDLS and YYNGEE. V gave up 2 bases and J gave up 10 bases; unmatched junction bases: 4. This CDR3 is 13 amino acids long. The CDR3 coding sequence is TGTGCCAGCAGCGTGGCTAGCGGGAAGGAGCAGTTCTTC. Translation gives CASSVASGKEQFF.

The V and J genes are TRBV16 and TRBJ1-4; a weak D match, TRBD1 (5 bases). CDR3 length equals 15 residues. With 4 bases removed from V and 8 bases from J, the gap between germline ends came to 17 bases. Germline loops: CDR1 KGHSY, CDR2 FQNENV. The CDR3: CASSPRDQPGEKLFF. CDR3 sequence (DNA): TGTGCCAGCAGCCCCCGGGACCAGCCGGGAGAAAAACTGTTTTTT.

The chain couples TRBV12-3 or TRBV12-4 to TRBJ1-4; no reliable D call. V was cut by 5 bases and J by 10 bases, with 20 bases left in between. This CDR3 has 15 residues. The CDR3 protein is CASSLSRAGVGKLFF. In nucleotides, the CDR3 is TGTGCCAGCAGTCTCAGTAGGGCGGGCGTCGGAAAACTGTTTTTT.

The rearrangement uses TRBV24-1 and TRBJ2-1; D uncertain. CDR1 KGHDR and CDR2 SFDVKD come from the germline V gene. The CDR3 totals 15 residues. V was clipped by 3 bases and J by 0 bases, with 8 bases between them. CDR3 bases: TGTGCCACCAGTGATGGAGTGAGCTCCTACAATGAGCAGTTCTTC. Residues: CATSDGVSSYNEQFF.

This chain uses TRBV6-5 with TRBJ1-1, with a possible D match to TRBD1 (6 bases). The CDR3 contains 14 residues. Germline CDR1 MNHEY, CDR2 SVGAGI. The ends were cut back, 0 bases at V and 8 bases at J, with 13 bases in the middle. The CDR3 sequence is CASSYSLGGAEAFF. The CDR3 DNA sequence: TGTGCCAGCAGTTACTCGCTTGGGGGCGCAGAAGCTTTCTTT.

About this clonotype: One end of the junction is discordant with germline, which a read error may explain. The chain has TRBV20-1 and TRBJ1-5, with TRBD1 as a possible D gene (5 bases). Germline CDR1 reads DFQATT; CDR2 reads SNEGSKA (reference sequence). The CDR3 loop spans 15 amino acids. In DNA, the CDR3 is TGCAGTGCGAGTGGACAAATACCCTACAATCGGCCCCAGCATTTT. This codes for CSASGQIPYNRPQHF.

This clonotype was seen more than once but under ten times. J is TRBJ2-1 and V is TRBV7-6; a weak D match, TRBD2 (9 bases). Germline CDR1 is SGHVS and CDR2 is FNYEAQ. V lost 1 base, J lost 5 bases, and 33 bases lay in between. The CDR3 has 22 amino acids. CDR3 DNA sequence: TGTGCCAGCAGCTTAGTTCGGGCAGGGGGCGGTTTCGGACTAGCGAAAGACAATGAGCAGTTCTTC. As protein: CASSLVRAGGGFGLAKDNEQFF.

This clonotype was detected a few times. The chain links TRBV3-1 to TRBJ2-3; D might be TRBD1 (6 bases). Deletions cut 4 bases from V and 5 bases from J, with 22 bases between. Germline V gene sequence: CDR1 LGHDT, CDR2 YNNKEL (reference sequence). The CDR3 extends over 17 amino acids. The CDR3 loop is CASSLNIGQTLEDTQYF. The CDR3 DNA is TGTGCCAGCAGCCTAAACATCGGACAGACACTTGAAGATACGCAGTATTTT.

To note about this clonotype: Given a much more abundant clone one base away, this may be a read error. The chain is built from TRBV20-1 and TRBJ1-1, with D tentatively TRBD1 (5 bases). This CDR3 has 12 residues. Trimming pared 3 bases from V and 4 bases from J, leaving 9 bases between. The germline V gene has CDR1 DFQATT and CDR2 SNEGSKA (reference sequence). CDR3 nucleotide sequence: TGCAGTGCTAGCGGGGGGACCACTGAAGCTTTCTTT. Protein sequence: CSASGGTTEAFF.